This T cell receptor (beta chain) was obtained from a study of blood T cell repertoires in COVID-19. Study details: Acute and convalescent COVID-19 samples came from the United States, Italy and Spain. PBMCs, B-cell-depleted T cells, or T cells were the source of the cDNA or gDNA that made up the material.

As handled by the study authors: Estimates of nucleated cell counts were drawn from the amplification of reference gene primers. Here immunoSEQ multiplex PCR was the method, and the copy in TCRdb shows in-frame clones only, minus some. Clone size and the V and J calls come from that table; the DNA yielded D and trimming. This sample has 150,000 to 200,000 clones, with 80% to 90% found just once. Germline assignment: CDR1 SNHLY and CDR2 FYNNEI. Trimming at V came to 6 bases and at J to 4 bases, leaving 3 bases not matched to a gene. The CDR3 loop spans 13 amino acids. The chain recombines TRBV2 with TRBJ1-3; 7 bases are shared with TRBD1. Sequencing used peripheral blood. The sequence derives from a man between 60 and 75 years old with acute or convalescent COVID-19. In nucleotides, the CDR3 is TGTGCCAGCAGGACAGGGAACGGAAACACCATATATTTT. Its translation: CASRTGNGNTIYF.